This T cell receptor (beta chain) originates from a study of blood T cells in healthy people across ages. Study-level points and caveats: Compared with aged donors, long-lived donors showed fewer expanded clones, suggesting selection. It was held that diversity estimates obtained from one million T cells represented underestimates.

Trimming stripped 5 bases from V and 7 bases from J, with 15 bases between. This CDR3 is built from 14 residues. Germline V gene data show CDR1 as LGHDT and CDR2 as YNNKEL (reference sequence). A remark on this clonotype: As yet, its antigen is unknown.

Total RNA was isolated from each sample in quantities of at least 6 micrograms. PCR was performed a second time for roughly 7 to 12 cycles using a sample-barcoded 5' primer and a J-beta primer mix. TCRdb processed the 5' RACE reads anew with MiXCR; each CDR3 protein has one entry. The table includes 1.5 million to 2 million distinct CDR3 sequences, roughly 32% detected once. This chain joins TRBV3-1 and TRBJ2-1; no clear D. The specimen sequenced was blood. The source of this sequence is a woman under 40 in good health. This CDR3 is CASSDTPNGNEQFF. Written as DNA, the CDR3 is TGTGCCAGCAGCGATACCCCAAACGGGAATGAGCAGTTCTTC.